This T cell receptor (beta chain) was obtained from a study of blood T cell repertoires in COVID-19 (dated by TCRdb to the early 2020s). About the investigation overall: Samples from collaborators originated in the United States, Italy and Spain and spanned both the acute and convalescent phases of COVID-19. Nearly every sample came with metadata listing a de-identified subject ID, COVID-19 status, age in years and sex. The material from the prospective study consisted of cDNA or gDNA derived from T cells, B-cell-depleted T cells, or PBMCs. Subjects who had been exposed to COVID-19, were actively infected with it, or had recovered from it provided the deeply sampled blood TCRbeta repertoires that made up the dataset. Samples were obtained from the ongoing ImmuneRACE study (first 160 participants) and from some 1,200 subjects provided by 6 global collaborators. The repertoires were made available in a free public database intended to serve as a resource for research on the immune response to SARS-CoV-2. Where HLA class I and class II types were available, the types were taken from metadata supplied by the sample provider, not from assay-based typing. What the authors observed across the whole study: The amount of clinical and demographic metadata varied by source and participant and was provided uncurated.

Based on the germline V gene (reference sequence), the CDR1 and CDR2 sequences are LNHDA and SQIVND. From cysteine to phenylalanine, the CDR3 is 15 amino acids long. The only DNA kept is the CDR3, 45 bases in frame from the first base. At the junction V is shortened by 6 bases and J by 5 bases, with 14 bases in between. Each collaborating institution followed its own protocols to collect whole blood in K2EDTA tubes. For TCRbeta analysis, collaborators shipped samples as frozen whole blood, isolated PBMCs, or DNA extracted from either of those sample types. With respect to this clone: What antigen it recognizes has not been identified. No much larger clone exists at a distance of one base, and base qualities are not known.

TCRbeta CDR3 regions were amplified from genomic DNA using the immunoSEQ Assay, a bias-controlled multiplex PCR. On the study's bioinformatics: The number of nucleated cells in each sample was estimated by amplification of reference gene primers within the assay. Sequence reads were collapsed and filtered to measure the absolute abundance of every unique TCRbeta CDR3 rearrangement. For each sample, productive Simpson clonality was calculated as the square root of Simpson's diversity index across productive rearrangements. TCRdb obtained this table from immuneACCESS and retained in-frame rearrangements with V and J assigned. These tables miss some clones; where compared with another copy, unresolved V genes account for less than half of the shortfall, and the remainder is unexplained. The V and J calls and clone size come from that table; D and trimming were worked out from the DNA. This sample gives fewer than 350,000 clones in total; around 86% of them show up just once. 2.5% to 3.5% of the sample lies in the top ten.

What was sequenced was peripheral blood. The TCR was taken from an older woman with active or convalescent COVID-19. The rearrangement combines TRBV19 with TRBJ1-6, with the D gene too uncertain to name. CDR3 protein: CASRGSGVDNSPLHF. At the DNA level, the sequence is TGTGCCAGTAGAGGATCCGGGGTAGATAATTCACCCCTCCACTTT.